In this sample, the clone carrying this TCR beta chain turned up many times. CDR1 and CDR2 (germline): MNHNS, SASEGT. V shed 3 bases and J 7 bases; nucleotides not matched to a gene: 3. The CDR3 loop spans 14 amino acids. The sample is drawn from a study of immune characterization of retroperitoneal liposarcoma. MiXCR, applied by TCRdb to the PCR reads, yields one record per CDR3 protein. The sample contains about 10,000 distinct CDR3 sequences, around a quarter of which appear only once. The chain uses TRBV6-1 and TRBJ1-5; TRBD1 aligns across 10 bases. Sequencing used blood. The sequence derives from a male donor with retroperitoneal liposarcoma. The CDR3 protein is CASSETGGAQPQHF. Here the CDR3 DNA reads TGTGCCAGCAGTGAGACAGGGGGCGCCCAGCCCCAGCATTTT.